This section outlines one T cell receptor (beta chain) sequence together with its context. Its antigen is still unknown. The germline V gene has CDR1 SGDLS and CDR2 YYNGEE. CDR3 length: 15 amino acids. After removal of 0 bases from V and 6 bases from J, the junction contained 7 bases not matched to a gene. The data derive from a study of T-cell memory formation after mild COVID-19. Using its own MiXCR run on the 5' RACE reads, TCRdb lists one record per CDR3 protein. The profile shows approximately 200,000 distinct CDR3 sequences, roughly 17% of them singletons. The study, taken as a whole, reports: Second-wave clones with a day 37 peak had unconfirmed SARS-CoV-2 specificity.

Sequencing was performed on PBMCs or a T cell subset sorted from them (not recorded which). The rearrangement links TRBV9 to TRBJ2-7; the match to TRBD2 covers 9 bases. The receptor was derived from an adult woman who had mild COVID-19 (a few samples of this study predate the infection). Cell type and time point are not known. CDR3 coding DNA: TGTGCCAGCAGCGTAGTTGGCGGGAGGGCCAGCGAGCAGTACTTC. Residues: CASSVVGGRASEQYF.